This TCR beta chain was found in a study of cytomegalovirus exposure and HLA in healthy donors. Worth noting for this clone: Its matching antigen is unknown.

Findings of the study overall: The study carried out a later analysis of TCR beta sequences. It associated some 17,000 of them with specific HLA alleles at a false discovery rate of 0.05. The authors later found TCR association rates varying by HLA locus, with DRB1 most and HLA-C fewest.

Despite likely unrecorded immune exposures, the donors were nominally healthy at the time of sampling. Primers for the PCR totalled 60 Vbeta and 13 Jbeta. The data were produced by immunoSEQ multiplex PCR, yet TCRdb's version contains in-frame clones alone and is incomplete. The data show around 200,000 clones, 70% seen once. CDR1 and CDR2 from the germline V gene are SEHNR and FQNEAQ (reference sequence). With 4 bases clipped from V and 6 bases from J, the junction kept 4 bases outside the gene matches. The CDR3 is made up of 14 amino acids. The sample taken for sequencing was PBMCs. This sequence was found in a man in his forties in good health and CMV-seropositive. This rearrangement joins TRBV7-9 to TRBJ1-5; 9 nucleotides match TRBD1. The CDR3 DNA reads TGTGCCAGCAGCTCCGGGACAGGGATTCAGCCCCAGCATTTT. Protein sequence: CASSSGTGIQPQHF.